Listed below are T cell receptor beta chains from one sample, sequenced in a study of T-cell reconstitution after alpha-beta-depleted transplantation in children. TCRdb used MiXCR to reprocess the PCR reads, holding one entry per CDR3 protein. The table shows 200,000 to 250,000 distinct CDR3 sequences, with about 8.2% occurring only once. This specimen was PBMCs, mostly from graft donor cells, taken 360 days after TCRalphabeta/CD19-depleted stem cell transplant. These receptors were obtained from a male patient between 2 and 15 years old who had a stem cell transplant for acute myeloid leukemia, so the T cells may come from the graft donor. The CDR3 runs from the conserved cysteine through the conserved F or W. The D gene is left open where the match is weak. Not every row has a clone size; where given, it reads once, few, many or a size class.

TRBD1	TRBV12-3/TRBV12-4	TRBJ1-1	many	TGTGCCAGCAGTTTAAACAGGGGTACTGAAGCTTTCTTT	CASSLNRGTEAFF
-	TRBV7-7	TRBJ2-1	-	TGTGCTAGCAGCTCCGACAGGCAGGGAATCAATGAGCAGTTCTTC	CASSSDRQGINEQFF
TRBD2	TRBV9	TRBJ2-1	many	TGTGCCAGCAGTCCCCGACCGGTAGCGGGACACAATGAGCAGTTCTTC	CASSPRPVAGHNEQFF
-	TRBV5-6	TRBJ1-2	few	TGTGCCAGCAGCTTGACAAGTATCAACTATGGCTACACCTTC	CASSLTSINYGYTF
TRBD1	TRBV15	TRBJ2-1	few	TGTGCCACCAGCAGAGATCGGAGCCAGGGGGACAATGAGCAGTTCTTC	CATSRDRSQGDNEQFF
TRBD1	TRBV29-1	TRBJ2-7	many	TGCAGCGTTGAGGACAGGGGAAGTTTTGACGAGCAGTACTTC	CSVEDRGSFDEQYF
-	TRBV4-2	TRBJ1-6	-	TGTGCCAGCAGCCAAGATAGAGGGAGCTCCTATAATTCACCCCTCCACTTT	CASSQDRGSSYNSPLHF
-	TRBV20-1	TRBJ2-5	many	TGCAGTGCTAGAGCTCACCCCAGGATTGGGGAGACCCAGTACTTC	CSARAHPRIGETQYF
-	TRBV29-1	TRBJ1-1	-	TGCAGCGTTGGACGGCTGAACACTGAAGCTTTCTTT	CSVGRLNTEAFF
TRBD1	TRBV29-1	TRBJ2-2	many	TGCAGCGTTAGGGGGACAGATCCAGGGACCGGGGAGCTGTTTTTT	CSVRGTDPGTGELFF
-	TRBV28	TRBJ2-7	-	TGTGCCAGCACAAACGTTAATCCCTACGAGCAGTACTTC	CASTNVNPYEQYF
-	TRBV12-3/TRBV12-4	TRBJ1-3	few	TGTGCCAGCAGTCCGGACGGACGAATTGGAAACACCATATATTTT	CASSPDGRIGNTIYF
TRBD2	TRBV14	TRBJ2-1	many	TGTGCCAGCAGGGAAGCGGGATCCTACAATGAGCAGTTCTTC	CASREAGSYNEQFF
TRBD1	TRBV2	TRBJ1-5	-	TGTGCCAGCACCAGCACAGGGGCTCGGAATCAGCCCCAGCATTTT	CASTSTGARNQPQHF
-	TRBV7-9	TRBJ2-5	few	TGTGCCAGCAGCTTAGCGCCCATTTACCAAGAGACCCAGTACTTC	CASSLAPIYQETQYF
-	TRBV12-3/TRBV12-4	TRBJ2-2	many	TGTGCCAGCAGTTTAGGTCGGACAAACACCGGGGAGCTGTTTTTT	CASSLGRTNTGELFF
TRBD2	TRBV7-9	TRBJ2-1	few	TGTGCCAGCAGCCTCGGACTAGCGGGGGACGGTGAGCAGTTCTTC	CASSLGLAGDGEQFF
TRBD2	TRBV20-1	TRBJ2-7	few	TGCAGTGCTAGAGAACCAGCGGGAGTCGGCGAGCAGTACTTC	CSAREPAGVGEQYF
TRBD2	TRBV12-3/TRBV12-4	TRBJ2-1	-	TGTGCCAGCAGCCAAAGGACTAGCGGGAGTTACAATGAGCAGTTCTTC	CASSQRTSGSYNEQFF
-	TRBV12-3/TRBV12-4	TRBJ2-5	few	TGTGCCAGCAGTTTATACGCCAACCTCGGTCAGACCCAGTACTTC	CASSLYANLGQTQYF
-	TRBV7-8	TRBJ2-3	-	TGTGCCAGCACCCTCAGTTATACGCAGTATTTT	CASTLSYTQYF
TRBD2	TRBV12-3/TRBV12-4	TRBJ2-2	-	TGTGCCAGCACCTTGGGACTAGCGGGAGTCCTTGCCGGGGAGCTGTTTTTT	CASTLGLAGVLAGELFF
-	TRBV7-9	TRBJ2-1	-	TGTGCCAGCAGCGATGGGGGAAATGAGCAGTTCTTC	CASSDGGNEQFF
TRBD1	TRBV4-1	TRBJ2-1	many	TGCGCCAGCAGCCATGGACAGGGGCCATACAATGAGCAGTTCTTC	CASSHGQGPYNEQFF
TRBD2	TRBV29-1	TRBJ2-1	many	TGCAGCGTTCGGGGGGGAATAGTTTCTTGGCAGTTCTTC	CSVRGGIVSWQFF
-	TRBV12-3/TRBV12-4	TRBJ1-1	many	TGTGCCAGCAGTTCGGAAGGGGGGAAGAACACTGAAGCTTTCTTT	CASSSEGGKNTEAFF
-	TRBV19	TRBJ1-1	many	TGTGCCAGTACTACGGGGGCTGAAGCTTTCTTT	CASTTGAEAFF
-	TRBV29-1	TRBJ2-7	-	TGCAGCGTTGAAGAGGGACGGCTACCCTACGAGCAGTACTTC	CSVEEGRLPYEQYF
TRBD2	TRBV5-1	TRBJ2-3	few	TGCGCCAGCGCGGGACTAGCGGGAGCCGCAGATACGCAGTATTTT	CASAGLAGAADTQYF
-	TRBV5-1	TRBJ2-7	few	TGCGCCAGCAGCTTGGCCGGGACTGCGCCCTACGAGCAGTACTTC	CASSLAGTAPYEQYF
-	TRBV2	TRBJ2-5	-	TGTGCCAGCAGTGAAGGCGTAGATGGGACCCAGTACTTC	CASSEGVDGTQYF
-	TRBV3-1	TRBJ2-1	few	TGTGCCAGCAGCCAAGCGGGCCTAGCGATCTACAATGAGCAGTTCTTC	CASSQAGLAIYNEQFF
-	TRBV20-1	TRBJ1-4	-	TGCTGTGCTAGAGATCGAGGGGACCCGTTTAATGAAAAACTGTTTTTT	CCARDRGDPFNEKLFF
TRBD1	TRBV25-1	TRBJ1-6	-	TGTGCCAGTCGACAGGGTAGGAGGGATAATTCACCCCTCCACTTT	CASRQGRRDNSPLHF
-	TRBV28	TRBJ1-1	-	TGTGCCAGCAGTTTCGGGGACGCGGGGGGCCGAGAAGCTTTCTTT	CASSFGDAGGREAFF
-	TRBV5-1	TRBJ1-1	-	TGCGCCAGCAGCAGGACATGGACCTCCGAAGCTTTCTTT	CASSRTWTSEAFF
-	TRBV2	TRBJ2-3	-	TGTGCCAGCAGTGTAAGGGGGTACACAGATACGCAGTATTTT	CASSVRGYTDTQYF
TRBD2	TRBV29-1	TRBJ2-3	few	TGCAGCGTGGCGCGGACTAGCGCCAGCACAGATACGCAGTATTTT	CSVARTSASTDTQYF
-	TRBV6-5	TRBJ2-2	many	TGTGCCAGCAGTTCAAACACCGGGGAGCTGTTTTTT	CASSSNTGELFF
-	TRBV5-1	TRBJ2-5	-	TGCGCCAGCAGCTTGGCCGGTCTGGGAGAGACCCAGTACTTC	CASSLAGLGETQYF
-	TRBV20-1	TRBJ2-4	-	TGCAGTGCTAGAGCCCTTGGAATAGCCAAAAACATTCAGTACTTC	CSARALGIAKNIQYF
TRBD2	TRBV5-6	TRBJ2-3	many	TGTGCCAGCAGCCTCCTGAGGACTAGCGGTACAGATACGCAGTATTTT	CASSLLRTSGTDTQYF
-	TRBV29-1	TRBJ1-2	many	TGCAGCGTTGTACGGGAGAGAGCTTATGGCTACACCTTC	CSVVRERAYGYTF
TRBD2	TRBV7-2	TRBJ2-7	few	TGTGCCAGCAGCTCGACTAGCGGTTTTATCTACGAGCAGTACTTC	CASSSTSGFIYEQYF
-	TRBV20-1	TRBJ2-1	many	TGCAGTGCTAGAGATTTTCTGTGGGAGCAGTTCTTC	CSARDFLWEQFF
TRBD2	TRBV7-2	TRBJ2-1	-	TGTGCCAGCAGCTTAGATGGTAGCGGGGGGTACAATGAGCAGTTCTTC	CASSLDGSGGYNEQFF
-	TRBV10-3	TRBJ2-7	few	TGTGCCACCTTATCGGGGGAGAATTTGAGGAGAGACTACGAGCAGTACTTC	CATLSGENLRRDYEQYF
-	TRBV7-8	TRBJ2-7	few	TGTGCCAGCAGCTTAGTCGGGGGCGGCGAGCAGTACTTC	CASSLVGGGEQYF
-	TRBV5-4	TRBJ2-1	many	TGTGCCAGCGGGGGGAAGGGAGTGGCAGATGAGCAGTTCTTC	CASGGKGVADEQFF
-	TRBV3-1	TRBJ2-3	many	TGTGCCAGCCTGGACCTGGGGGGAACAGATACGCAGTATTTT	CASLDLGGTDTQYF
-	TRBV7-2	TRBJ1-2	-	TGTGCCAGCAGCTTAGTGCCGGGCAATTCTAACTATGGCTACACCTTC	CASSLVPGNSNYGYTF
-	TRBV5-1	TRBJ2-1	many	TGCGCCAGCAACTTCCGGGAAAGGGTCAATGAGCAGTTCTTC	CASNFRERVNEQFF